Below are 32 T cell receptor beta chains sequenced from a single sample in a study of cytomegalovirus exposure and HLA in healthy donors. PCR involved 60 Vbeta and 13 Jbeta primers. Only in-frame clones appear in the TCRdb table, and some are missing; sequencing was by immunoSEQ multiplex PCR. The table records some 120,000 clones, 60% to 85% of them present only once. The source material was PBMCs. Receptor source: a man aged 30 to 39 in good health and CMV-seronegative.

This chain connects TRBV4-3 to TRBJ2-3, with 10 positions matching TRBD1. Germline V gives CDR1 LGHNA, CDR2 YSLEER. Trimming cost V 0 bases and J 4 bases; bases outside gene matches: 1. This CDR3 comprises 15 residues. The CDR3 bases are TGCGCCAGCAGCCAAGAGGGGACAGGGGCAGATACGCAGTATTTT. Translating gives CASSQEGTGADTQYF.

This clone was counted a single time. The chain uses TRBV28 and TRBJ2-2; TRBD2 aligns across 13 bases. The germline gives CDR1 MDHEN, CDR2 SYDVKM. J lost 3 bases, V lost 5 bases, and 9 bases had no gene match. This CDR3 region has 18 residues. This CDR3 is CASSAGLLAGGDTGELFF. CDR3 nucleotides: TGTGCCAGCAGTGCCGGACTACTAGCGGGAGGGGACACCGGGGAGCTGTTTTTT.

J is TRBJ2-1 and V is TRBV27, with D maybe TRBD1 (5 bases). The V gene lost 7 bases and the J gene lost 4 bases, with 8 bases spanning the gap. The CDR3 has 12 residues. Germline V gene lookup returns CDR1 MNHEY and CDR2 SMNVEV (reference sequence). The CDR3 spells CASTTVYNEQFF. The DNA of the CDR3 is TGTGCCAGCACGACAGTATACAATGAGCAGTTCTTC.

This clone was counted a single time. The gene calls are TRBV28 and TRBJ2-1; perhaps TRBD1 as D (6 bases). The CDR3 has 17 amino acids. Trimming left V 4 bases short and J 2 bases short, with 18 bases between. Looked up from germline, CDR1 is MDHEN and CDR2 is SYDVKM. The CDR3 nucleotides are TGTGCCAGCAGTTCCCTCCAAACAGGGTGGACCTACAATGAGCAGTTCTTC. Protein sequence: CASSSLQTGWTYNEQFF. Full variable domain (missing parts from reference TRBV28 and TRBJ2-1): DVKVTQSSRYLVKRTGEKVFLECVQDMDHENMFWYRQDPGLGLRLIYFSYDVKMKEKGDIPEGYSVSREKKERFSLILESASTNQTSMYLCASSSLQTGWTYNEQFFGPGTRLTVL.

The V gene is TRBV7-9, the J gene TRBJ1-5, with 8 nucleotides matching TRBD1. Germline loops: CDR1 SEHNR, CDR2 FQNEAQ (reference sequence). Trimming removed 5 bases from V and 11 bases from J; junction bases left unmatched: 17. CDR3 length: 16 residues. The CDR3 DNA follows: TGTGCCAGCAGCCTAGAACAGGGGGGCCCTACGGAAGCCCAGCATTTT. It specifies CASSLEQGGPTEAQHF.

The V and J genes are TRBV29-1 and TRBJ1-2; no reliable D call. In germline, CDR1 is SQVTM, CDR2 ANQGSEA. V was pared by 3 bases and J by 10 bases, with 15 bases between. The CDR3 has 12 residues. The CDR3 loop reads CSVDSKASDYTF. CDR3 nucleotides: TGCAGCGTTGACAGTAAGGCTAGTGACTACACCTTC.

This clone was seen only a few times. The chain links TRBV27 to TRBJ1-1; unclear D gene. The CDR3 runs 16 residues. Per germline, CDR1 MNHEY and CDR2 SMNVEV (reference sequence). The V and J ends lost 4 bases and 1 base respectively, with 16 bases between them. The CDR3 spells CASSSYYGEGNTEAFF. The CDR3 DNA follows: TGTGCCAGCAGTTCCTACTACGGAGAGGGGAACACTGAAGCTTTCTTT.

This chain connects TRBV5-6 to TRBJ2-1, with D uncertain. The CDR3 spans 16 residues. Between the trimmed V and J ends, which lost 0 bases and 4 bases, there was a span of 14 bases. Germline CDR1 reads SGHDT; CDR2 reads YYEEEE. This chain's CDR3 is CASSLVGPDTYNEQFF. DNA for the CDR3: TGTGCCAGCAGCTTGGTTGGGCCTGACACGTACAATGAGCAGTTCTTC.

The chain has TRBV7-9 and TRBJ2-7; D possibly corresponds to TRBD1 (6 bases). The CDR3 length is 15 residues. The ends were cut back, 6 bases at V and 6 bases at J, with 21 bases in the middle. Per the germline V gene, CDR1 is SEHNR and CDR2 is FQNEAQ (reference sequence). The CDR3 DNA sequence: TGTGCCAGCAGAAGCTGGGGAATCAAAGGGGGCGAGCAGTACTTC. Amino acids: CASRSWGIKGGEQYF.

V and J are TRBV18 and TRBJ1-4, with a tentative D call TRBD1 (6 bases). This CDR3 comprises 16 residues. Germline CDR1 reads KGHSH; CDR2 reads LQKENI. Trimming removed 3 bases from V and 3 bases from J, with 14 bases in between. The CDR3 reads CASSPFSRGPNEKLFF. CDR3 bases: TGTGCCAGCTCACCTTTTTCCAGGGGCCCTAATGAAAAACTGTTTTTT.

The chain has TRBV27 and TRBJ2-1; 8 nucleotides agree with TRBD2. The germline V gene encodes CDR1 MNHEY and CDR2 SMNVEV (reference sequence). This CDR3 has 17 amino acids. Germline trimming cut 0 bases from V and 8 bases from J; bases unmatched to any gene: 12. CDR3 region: CASSLSPGGTSNDEQFF. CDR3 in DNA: TGTGCCAGCAGTTTATCGCCGGGTGGGACTAGTAACGATGAGCAGTTCTTC.

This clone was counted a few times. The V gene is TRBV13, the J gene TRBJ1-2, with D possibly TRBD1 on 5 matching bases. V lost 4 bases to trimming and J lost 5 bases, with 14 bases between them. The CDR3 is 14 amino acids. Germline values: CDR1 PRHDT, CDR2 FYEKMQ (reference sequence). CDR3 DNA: TGTGCCAGCAGCTCCAAGACAGCCTTATATGGCTACACCTTC. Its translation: CASSSKTALYGYTF.

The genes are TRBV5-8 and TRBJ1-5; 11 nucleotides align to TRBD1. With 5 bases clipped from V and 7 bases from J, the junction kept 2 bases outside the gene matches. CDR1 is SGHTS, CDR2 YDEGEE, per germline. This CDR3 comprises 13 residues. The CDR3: CASRGQGVQPQHF. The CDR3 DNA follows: TGTGCCAGCAGGGGACAGGGGGTACAGCCCCAGCATTTT. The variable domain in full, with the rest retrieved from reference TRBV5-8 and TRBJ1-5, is EAGVTQSPTHLIKTRGQQATLRCSPISGHTSVYWYQQALGLGLQFLLWYDEGEERNRGNFPPRFSGRQFPNYSSELNVNALELEDSALYLCASRGQGVQPQHFGDGTRLSIL.

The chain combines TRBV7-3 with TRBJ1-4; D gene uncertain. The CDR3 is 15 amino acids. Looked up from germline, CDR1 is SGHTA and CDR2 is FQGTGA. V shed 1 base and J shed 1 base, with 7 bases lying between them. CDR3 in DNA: TGTGCCAGCAGCTTAATTCGACAAACTAATGAAAAACTGTTTTTT. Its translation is CASSLIRQTNEKLFF.

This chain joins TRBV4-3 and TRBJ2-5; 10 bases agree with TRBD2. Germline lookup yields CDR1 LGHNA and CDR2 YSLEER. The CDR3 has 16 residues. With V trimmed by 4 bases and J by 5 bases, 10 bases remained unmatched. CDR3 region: CASSPNLAGAQETQYF. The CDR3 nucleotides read TGCGCCAGCAGCCCTAATCTAGCGGGGGCCCAGGAGACCCAGTACTTC.

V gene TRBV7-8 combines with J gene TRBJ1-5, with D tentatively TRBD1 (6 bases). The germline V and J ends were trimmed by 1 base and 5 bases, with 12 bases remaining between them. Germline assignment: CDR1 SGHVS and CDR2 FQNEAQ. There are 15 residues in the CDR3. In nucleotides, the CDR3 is TGTGCCAGCAGCTTAGTATCCAGGGGTGATCAGCCCCAGCATTTT. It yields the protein CASSLVSRGDQPQHF. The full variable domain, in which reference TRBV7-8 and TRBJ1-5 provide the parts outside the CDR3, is GAGVSQSPRYKVAKRGQDVALRCDPISGHVSLFWYQQALGQGPEFLTYFQNEAQLDKSGLPSDRFFAERPEGSVSTLKIQRTQQEDSAVYLCASSLVSRGDQPQHFGDGTRLSIL.

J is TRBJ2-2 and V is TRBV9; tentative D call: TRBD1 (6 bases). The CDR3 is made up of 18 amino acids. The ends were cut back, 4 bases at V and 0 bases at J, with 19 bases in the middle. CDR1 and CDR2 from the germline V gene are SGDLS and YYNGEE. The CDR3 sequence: CASSSRGHTIANTGELFF. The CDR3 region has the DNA TGTGCCAGCAGCTCCCGGGGACACACAATCGCGAACACCGGGGAGCTGTTTTTT.

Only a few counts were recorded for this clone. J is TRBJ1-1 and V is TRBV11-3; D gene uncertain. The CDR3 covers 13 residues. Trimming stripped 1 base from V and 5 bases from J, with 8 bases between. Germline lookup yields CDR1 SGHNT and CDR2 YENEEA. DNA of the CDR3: TGTGCCAGCAGCTTAGCCTCGGGGACTGAAGCTTTCTTT. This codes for CASSLASGTEAFF.

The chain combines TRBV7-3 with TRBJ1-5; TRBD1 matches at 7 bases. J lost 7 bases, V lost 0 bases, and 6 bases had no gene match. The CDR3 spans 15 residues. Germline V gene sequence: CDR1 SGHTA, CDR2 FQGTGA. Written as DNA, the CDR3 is TGTGCCAGCAGCTTAACGTTGACAGGGAAACAGCCCCAGCATTTT. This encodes CASSLTLTGKQPQHF.

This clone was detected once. Written as DNA, the CDR3 is TGCGCCAGCAGCTTACTAGCGGGCGACACCGGGGAGCTGTTTTTT. It translates to CASSLLAGDTGELFF. V and J are TRBV5-1 and TRBJ2-2; 9 bases fit TRBD2. Unmatched junction bases numbered 2, after V lost 2 bases and J lost 3 bases. CDR1 is SGHRS, CDR2 YFSETQ, per germline. The CDR3 loop spans 15 amino acids.

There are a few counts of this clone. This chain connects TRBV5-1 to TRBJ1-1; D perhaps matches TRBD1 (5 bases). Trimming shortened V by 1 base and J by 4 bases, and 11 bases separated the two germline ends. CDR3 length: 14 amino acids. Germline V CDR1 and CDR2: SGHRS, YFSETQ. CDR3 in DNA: TGCGCCAGCAGCTTGAGGGGTATCAGCACTGAAGCTTTCTTT. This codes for CASSLRGISTEAFF.

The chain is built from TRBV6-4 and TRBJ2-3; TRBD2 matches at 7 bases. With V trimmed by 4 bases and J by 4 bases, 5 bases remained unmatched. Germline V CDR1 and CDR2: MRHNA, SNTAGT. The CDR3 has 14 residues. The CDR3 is CASSAAGESDTQYF. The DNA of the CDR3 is TGTGCCAGCAGTGCCGCGGGGGAGTCAGATACGCAGTATTTT.

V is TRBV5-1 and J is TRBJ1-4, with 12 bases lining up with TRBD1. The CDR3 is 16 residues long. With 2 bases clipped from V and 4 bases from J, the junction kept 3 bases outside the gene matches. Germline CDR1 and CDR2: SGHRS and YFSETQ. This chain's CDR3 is CASSFGTGGFNEKLFF. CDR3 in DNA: TGCGCCAGCAGCTTCGGGACAGGGGGCTTTAATGAAAAACTGTTTTTT.

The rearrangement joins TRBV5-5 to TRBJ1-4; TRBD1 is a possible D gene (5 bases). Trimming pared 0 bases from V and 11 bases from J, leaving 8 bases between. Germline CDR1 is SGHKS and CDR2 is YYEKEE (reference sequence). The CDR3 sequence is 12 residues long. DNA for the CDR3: TGTGCCAGCAGCTTGGGGGAGGGGAAACTGTTTTTT. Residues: CASSLGEGKLFF.

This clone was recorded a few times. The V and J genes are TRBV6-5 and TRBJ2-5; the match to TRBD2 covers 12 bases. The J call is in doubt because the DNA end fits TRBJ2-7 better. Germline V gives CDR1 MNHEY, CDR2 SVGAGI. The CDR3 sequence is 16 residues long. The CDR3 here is CASSYSLAGGPDEQYF. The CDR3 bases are TGTGCCAGCAGTTACTCCCTAGCGGGAGGGCCAGACGAGCAGTACTTC.

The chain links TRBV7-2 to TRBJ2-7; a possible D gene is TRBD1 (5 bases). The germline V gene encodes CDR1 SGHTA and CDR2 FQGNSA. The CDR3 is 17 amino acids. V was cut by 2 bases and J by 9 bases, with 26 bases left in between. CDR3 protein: CASSLSAAQGGTSGQYF. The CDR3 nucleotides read TGTGCCAGCAGCTTATCGGCCGCCCAGGGTGGCACTTCGGGGCAGTACTTC.

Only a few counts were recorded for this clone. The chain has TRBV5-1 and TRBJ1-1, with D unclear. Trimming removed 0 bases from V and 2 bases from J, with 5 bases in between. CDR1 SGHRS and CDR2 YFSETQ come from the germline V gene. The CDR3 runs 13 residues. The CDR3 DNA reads TGCGCCAGCAGCTTGGGACTTAACACTGAAGCTTTCTTT. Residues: CASSLGLNTEAFF.

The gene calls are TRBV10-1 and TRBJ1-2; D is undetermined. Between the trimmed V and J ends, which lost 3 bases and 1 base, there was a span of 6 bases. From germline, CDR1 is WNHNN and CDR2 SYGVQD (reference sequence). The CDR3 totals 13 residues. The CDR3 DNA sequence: TGCGCCAGCAGTGAATCTTTTAACTATGGCTACACCTTC. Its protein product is CASSESFNYGYTF.

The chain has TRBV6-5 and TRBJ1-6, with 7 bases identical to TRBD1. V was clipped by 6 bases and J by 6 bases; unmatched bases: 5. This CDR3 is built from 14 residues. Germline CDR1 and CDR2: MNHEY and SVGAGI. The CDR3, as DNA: TGTGCCAGCAGGCCAAACAGGGGTAATTCACCCCTCCACTTT. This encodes CASRPNRGNSPLHF.

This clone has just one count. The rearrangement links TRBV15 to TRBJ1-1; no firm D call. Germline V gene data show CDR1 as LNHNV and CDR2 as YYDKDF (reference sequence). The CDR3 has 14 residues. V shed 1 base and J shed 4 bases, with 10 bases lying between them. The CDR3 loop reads CATSRGAVGTEAFF. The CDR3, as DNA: TGTGCCACCAGCAGAGGGGCCGTGGGCACTGAAGCTTTCTTT.

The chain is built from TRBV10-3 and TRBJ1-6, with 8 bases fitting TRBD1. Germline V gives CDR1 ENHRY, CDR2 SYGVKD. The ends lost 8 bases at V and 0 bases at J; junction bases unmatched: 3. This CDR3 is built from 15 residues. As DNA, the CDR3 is TGTGCCATCGGACAGGGCCTCTCCTATAATTCACCCCTCCACTTT. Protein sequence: CAIGQGLSYNSPLHF.

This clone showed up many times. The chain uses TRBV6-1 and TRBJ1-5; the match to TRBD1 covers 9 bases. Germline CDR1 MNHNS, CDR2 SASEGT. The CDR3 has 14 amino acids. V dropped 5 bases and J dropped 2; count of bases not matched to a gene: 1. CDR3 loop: CASSWTGGNQPQHF. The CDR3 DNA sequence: TGTGCCAGCAGTTGGACAGGGGGCAATCAGCCCCAGCATTTT.